This TCR beta chain was sequenced for a study of identical twins. TCRdb reprocessed the 5' RACE reads with MiXCR, giving one entry per CDR3 protein. The sample includes about 690,000 distinct CDR3 sequences, around 20% seen only once; the top ten take about 4.5%. This clonotype was detected only a few times. Its matching antigen is unknown. Trimming removed 4 bases at V and 4 bases at J, with 9 bases between. This CDR3 region has 14 residues. Germline V gene sequence: CDR1 SGDLS, CDR2 YYNGEE. Notes on the study in general: Conclusions relied on cross-sectional statistical analysis, not following the same donors.

These data were also filed under a second study, of T cells expressing NK-cell markers. That study reports: In a group of about six donors, dominant NKG2C+ clonotypes represented about 1.0-8% of CD8+ T cells. Clones of NKG2C+ T cells that had expanded were of unclear HCMV specificity.

V usage is TRBV9 and J usage is TRBJ2-6; no clear D. This TCR was recovered from a woman aged 18-30 years in good health. Sequencing input: PBMCs. DNA for the CDR3: TGTGCCAGCAGCCCTGTATCAGGGGCCAACGTCCTGACTTTC. Its protein is CASSPVSGANVLTF.